One sample yielded the 28 T cell receptor beta chains listed below, sequenced in a study of cytomegalovirus exposure and HLA in healthy donors. Primers for the PCR totalled 60 Vbeta and 13 Jbeta. Method: immunoSEQ multiplex PCR; TCRdb's copy keeps in-frame clones and lacks some. Of 100,000 or so clones in the sample, roughly 70% are singletons; the top ten hold around 9.9%. Specimen: PBMCs. The receptors come from a man aged 35 to 55 in good health and CMV-seropositive.

V gene TRBV13 combines with J gene TRBJ1-3, with D uncertain. This CDR3 is 16 amino acids long. V was clipped by 0 bases and J by 0 bases, with 9 bases between them. The V gene's germline CDR1 is PRHDT and CDR2 FYEKMQ (reference sequence). CDR3 bases: TGTGCCAGCAGCTTAGGAGGAGCTTACTCTGGAAACACCATATATTTT. Its translation: CASSLGGAYSGNTIYF.

This CDR3 is CASSLRREGYEQYF. CDR3 bases: TGTGCCAGCAGTTTAAGAAGGGAGGGCTACGAGCAGTACTTC. The chain is built from TRBV27 and TRBJ2-7, with 7 positions matching TRBD2. CDR3 length equals 14 residues. The germline CDR1 and CDR2 sequences are MNHEY and SMNVEV (reference sequence). The V and J ends lost 2 bases and 3 bases, in that order; junction bases with no gene match: 4.

The chain employs TRBV5-6 and TRBJ1-3, with a tentative D call TRBD1 (6 bases). The CDR3 consists of 17 residues. The germline gives CDR1 SGHDT, CDR2 YYEEEE. V lost 3 bases to trimming and J lost 0 bases, with 16 bases between them. The CDR3 region has the DNA TGTGCCAGCAGCTCACGGAGGACAGCTCGCTCTGGAAACACCATATATTTT. Translating it yields CASSSRRTARSGNTIYF.

V usage is TRBV30 and J usage is TRBJ2-3, with 9 bases identical to TRBD1. This CDR3 has 19 amino acids. V shed 3 bases and J 11 bases; nucleotides not matched to a gene: 27. Germline values: CDR1 GTSNPN, CDR2 SVGIG (reference sequence). CDR3 in DNA: TGTGCCTGGAGGCCTTTGGGACAGGGCTACTTATCCCTTGGTCCGAAGCAGTATTTT. This sequence encodes CAWRPLGQGYLSLGPKQYF.

The sample holds a few counts of this clone. This chain links TRBV6-1 with TRBJ2-7, with 9 nucleotides matching TRBD1. This CDR3 comprises 12 residues. Per the germline V gene, CDR1 is MNHNS and CDR2 is SASEGT. V lost 8 bases and J lost 7; bases outside the gene matches: 6. Written as DNA, the CDR3 is TGTGCCAGCGGGACAGGGTTTGGGGAGCAGTACGTC. Translating gives CASGTGFGEQYV.

As to this clone: At one of its ends the junction is not consistent with the germline gene, which may arise from a read error. The chain recombines TRBV5-6 with TRBJ2-6; 7 nucleotides agree with TRBD1. Germline values: CDR1 SGHDT, CDR2 YYEEEE. The CDR3 extends over 16 amino acids. CDR3 DNA sequence: TGTGCCAGCAGCTTTTCCGGGACCACAGGGGCCAGCGTCCTGACTTTC. Translated: CASSFSGTTGASVLTF.

Points on this clone: Other DNA sequences within the sample encode an identical CDR3. The chain is built from TRBV7-3 and TRBJ1-2; TRBD1 matches at 11 bases. The trim removed 5 bases at V and 5 bases at J, leaving 4 bases unmatched. The germline gives CDR1 SGHTA, CDR2 FQGTGA. The CDR3 extends over 14 amino acids. CDR3 loop: CASSPGQGAYGYTF. CDR3 nucleotides: TGTGCCAGCAGCCCAGGACAGGGGGCGTATGGCTACACCTTC.

This rearrangement joins TRBV4-3 to TRBJ2-1; the D gene is possibly TRBD1 (5 bases). This CDR3 contains 14 residues. With 1 base removed from V and 7 bases from J, the gap between germline ends came to 11 bases. CDR1 is LGHNA and CDR2 is YSLEER in the germline V gene. The CDR3 DNA reads TGCGCCAGCAGCCAAGTTACCAGGGCGAATGAGCAGTTCTTC. Protein product: CASSQVTRANEQFF.

The chain joins TRBV6-6 to TRBJ1-4, with TRBD1 matching over 9 bases. V lost 4 bases to trimming and J lost 2 bases; unmatched junction nucleotides: 5. The length of the CDR3 is 16 residues. The germline CDR1 and CDR2 sequences are MNHNY and SVGAGI (reference sequence). As DNA, the CDR3 is TGTGCCAGCAGTTTGGACAGGGGAGGCACTAATGAAAAACTGTTTTTT. It encodes CASSLDRGGTNEKLFF.

The chain links TRBV27 to TRBJ2-2; D perhaps matches TRBD1 (6 bases). The CDR3 covers 14 residues. Trimming stripped 7 bases from V and 6 bases from J, with 15 bases between. Per germline, CDR1 MNHEY and CDR2 SMNVEV (reference sequence). The CDR3 loop is CASTSPGDAGELFF. The CDR3 nucleotides are TGTGCCAGCACCAGCCCAGGGGACGCCGGGGAGCTGTTTTTT.

Comments on this clone: Its ends do not fully match the called genes, so a read error is possible. The chain employs TRBV5-1 and TRBJ1-4; 7 bases align to TRBD1. This CDR3 spans 15 amino acids. CDR1 is SGHRS and CDR2 is YFSETQ in the germline V gene. CDR3 DNA: TGCGCCGGCAGCCGGGACCAGGGGGAGGAAGAAAAACTGTTTTTT. This sequence encodes CAGSRDQGEEEKLFF.

The chain carries TRBV2 and TRBJ2-1; D possibly corresponds to TRBD2 (5 bases). V lost 3 bases, J lost 7 bases, and 7 bases lay in between. CDR3 length equals 12 residues. Germline V gives CDR1 SNHLY, CDR2 FYNNEI. The CDR3 bases are TGTGCCAGCAGTGACGGGGTAAATGAGCAGTTCTTC. This gives the protein CASSDGVNEQFF.

This clone was counted a few times. The chain joins TRBV7-9 to TRBJ1-5; D gene uncertain. Germline assignment: CDR1 SEHNR and CDR2 FQNEAQ (reference sequence). V lost 5 bases and J 4 bases, leaving 9 bases between the germline ends. There are 13 residues in the CDR3. The CDR3, as DNA: TGTGCCAGCAGCCCCGGTTCTAATCAGCCCCAGCATTTT. Protein product: CASSPGSNQPQHF.

This chain links TRBV6-6 with TRBJ1-2; a possible D gene is TRBD1 (5 bases). The CDR3 covers 15 residues. Between the trimmed V and J ends, which lost 2 bases and 0 bases, there was a span of 10 bases. The germline V gene has CDR1 MNHNY and CDR2 SVGAGI (reference sequence). The CDR3 DNA reads as TGTGCCAGCAGTTACGGAGGGACCTCTAACTATGGCTACACCTTC. This sequence encodes CASSYGGTSNYGYTF.

This chain joins TRBV5-1 and TRBJ2-7; 9 bases align to TRBD1. Germline values: CDR1 SGHRS, CDR2 YFSETQ. V was clipped by 4 bases and J by 4 bases; unmatched bases: 9. The CDR3 contains 15 residues. CDR3 sequence: CASSVGTGRMYEQYF. CDR3 DNA: TGCGCCAGCAGCGTGGGGACAGGGAGAATGTACGAGCAGTACTTC.

V gene TRBV4-2 combines with J gene TRBJ1-2; 7 bases map to TRBD1. The CDR3 has 16 residues. The germline CDR1 and CDR2 sequences are LGHNA and YNFKEQ. J lost 4 bases, V lost 0 bases, and 8 bases had no gene match. The CDR3, as DNA: TGTGCCAGCAGCCAAGACCCCACAGGGGAAACCTATGGCTACACCTTC. Translating gives CASSQDPTGETYGYTF.

This clone was seen only a few times. The gene calls are TRBV4-1 and TRBJ2-3; maybe TRBD2 (5 bases). Germline V CDR1 and CDR2: MGHRA, YSYEKL. The CDR3 has 14 residues. V dropped 1 base and J dropped 2 bases, with 7 bases sitting between them. The CDR3 is CASSQGGATDTQYF. The DNA for the CDR3 is TGCGCCAGCAGCCAAGGGGGAGCCACAGATACGCAGTATTTT.

The chain couples TRBV10-3 to TRBJ1-2; 10 bases map to TRBD1. Unmatched junction bases numbered 9, after V lost 11 bases and J lost 6 bases. Germline-derived CDR1 and CDR2 are ENHRY and SYGVKD. This CDR3 is built from 13 residues. CDR3 sequence (DNA): TGTGCCGCCCGACAGGGGGCCGGCGATGGCTACACCTTC. Amino acids: CAARQGAGDGYTF.

CDR3: CASSQDQVTTDTQYF. CDR3 coding DNA: TGTGCCAGCAGCCAAGATCAGGTTACCACAGATACGCAGTATTTT. This chain connects TRBV4-2 to TRBJ2-3; D ambiguous. The CDR3 loop spans 15 amino acids. Per the germline V gene, CDR1 is LGHNA and CDR2 is YNFKEQ. Trimming pared 0 bases from V and 2 bases from J, leaving 9 bases between.

This clone turned up a few times. V and J are TRBV7-9 and TRBJ2-2; TRBD1 agrees at 7 bases. The CDR3 totals 13 residues. With 5 bases clipped from V and 6 bases from J, the junction kept 3 bases outside the gene matches. Germline assignment: CDR1 SEHNR and CDR2 FQNEAQ (reference sequence). CDR3 bases: TGTGCCAGCAGCGACGGGACAGCCGGGGAGCTGTTTTTT. This sequence encodes CASSDGTAGELFF. The entire variable domain, with the rest obtained from reference TRBV7-9 and TRBJ2-2, is as follows: DTGVSQNPRHKITKRGQNVTFRCDPISEHNRLYWYRQTLGQGPEFLTYFQNEAQLEKSRLLSDRFSAERPKGSFSTLEIQRTEQGDSAMYLCASSDGTAGELFFGEGSRLTVL.

This clone is a singleton in its sample. In the same sample, other DNA sequences code for this CDR3. The chain uses TRBV7-8 and TRBJ1-1, with 9 positions matching TRBD1. V lost 3 bases and J lost 7; bases outside the gene matches: 6. CDR3 size: 14 residues. From germline, CDR1 is SGHVS and CDR2 FQNEAQ. The CDR3 reads CASSLGQGRFEAFF. CDR3 bases: TGTGCCAGCAGCTTGGGACAGGGTCGTTTTGAAGCTTTCTTT.

This clone was found once. This chain connects TRBV6-5 to TRBJ2-7; D is possibly TRBD1 (6 bases). V lost 5 bases and J 0 bases, leaving 8 bases between the germline ends. Germline V gives CDR1 MNHEY, CDR2 SVGAGI. The CDR3 totals 13 residues. The CDR3 DNA reads as TGTGCCAGCAGTAGGGGGAGCTCCTACGAGCAGTACGTC. As protein: CASSRGSSYEQYV.

This clone was recorded a few times. One junction end does not reproduce the germline sequence, and a read error may be involved. This chain uses TRBV7-7 with TRBJ2-2; D is ambiguous. CDR1 is SSHAT, CDR2 FNYEAQ, per germline (reference sequence). This CDR3 contains 14 residues. This chain's CDR3 is CASSLDQATGELFF. The CDR3 DNA reads TGTGCTAGCAGCTTAGACCAGGCCACCGGGGAGCTGTTTTTT.

This sequence joins TRBV10-3 and TRBJ2-7, with D possibly being TRBD1 (6 bases). Germline V gene sequence: CDR1 ENHRY, CDR2 SYGVKD. The V and J ends lost 4 bases and 5 bases respectively, with 6 bases between them. This CDR3 comprises 11 residues. This chain's CDR3 is CAISAGDEQYV. The CDR3 coding sequence is TGTGCCATCAGTGCAGGGGACGAGCAGTACGTC.

The rearrangement links TRBV7-9 to TRBJ2-1; the match to TRBD2 covers 8 bases. Germline V CDR1 and CDR2: SEHNR, FQNEAQ (reference sequence). The CDR3 totals 17 residues. With V trimmed by 1 base and J by 6 bases, 11 bases remained unmatched. As DNA, the CDR3 is TGTGCCAGCAGCTTAGTTTGGGCGGGAGGATCGGCCAATGAGCAGTTCTTC. This codes for CASSLVWAGGSANEQFF.

The V and J genes are TRBV15 and TRBJ2-1; D not resolved. The CDR3 sequence is 15 residues long. Germline values: CDR1 LNHNV, CDR2 YYDKDF (reference sequence). Trimming removed 5 bases at V and 0 bases at J, with 11 bases between. CDR3 in DNA: TGTGCCACCAGCTCCTTGACACGCTCCTACAATGAGCAGTTCTTC. This translates into CATSSLTRSYNEQFF.

The chain uses TRBV19 and TRBJ1-2, with TRBD1 as a possible D gene (5 bases). Between the trimmed V and J ends, which lost 5 bases and 10 bases, there was a span of 11 bases. The germline V gene has CDR1 LNHDA and CDR2 SQIVND (reference sequence). CDR3 size: 11 residues. The DNA for the CDR3 is TGTGCCAGTAGTGCAGGGTTGGACTACACCTTC. This gives the protein CASSAGLDYTF.

The chain recombines TRBV7-3 with TRBJ2-1; weak D call: TRBD1 (6 bases). This CDR3 is 14 amino acids long. From germline, CDR1 is SGHTA and CDR2 FQGTGA. V gave up 4 bases and J gave up 4 bases, with 11 bases separating them. CDR3 in amino acids: CASSSPGAYNEQFF. DNA of the CDR3: TGTGCCAGCAGCTCCCCAGGGGCATACAATGAGCAGTTCTTC.